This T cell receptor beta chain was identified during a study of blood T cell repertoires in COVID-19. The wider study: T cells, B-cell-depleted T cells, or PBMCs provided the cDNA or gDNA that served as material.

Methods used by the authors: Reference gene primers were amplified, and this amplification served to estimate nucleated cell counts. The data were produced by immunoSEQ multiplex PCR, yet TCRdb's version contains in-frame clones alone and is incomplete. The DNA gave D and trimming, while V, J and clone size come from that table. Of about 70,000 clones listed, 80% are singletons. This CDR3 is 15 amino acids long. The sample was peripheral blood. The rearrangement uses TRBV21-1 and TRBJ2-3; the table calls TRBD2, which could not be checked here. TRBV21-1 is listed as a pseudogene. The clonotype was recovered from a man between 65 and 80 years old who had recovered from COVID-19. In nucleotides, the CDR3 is TGTGCCAGCAGGGCTGCCGGGGAGAGCACAGATACGCAGTATTTT. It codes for CASRAAGESTDTQYF.